The clone carrying this TCR beta chain was observed many times. Germline V gene data show CDR1 as DFQATT and CDR2 as SNEGSKA (reference sequence). CDR3 length: 15 amino acids. The entry originates in a study of T cells after yellow fever vaccination. The wider study: Researchers used SMART-Seq v4 Ultra Low Input to prepare fractions that had low cell numbers.

TCRdb re-called the 5' RACE reads through MiXCR, storing one row per CDR3 protein. The sample records 40,000 to 50,000 distinct CDR3 sequences, 6.8% being singletons. The study's findings and limits: At around 96% for CD4 and almost 90% for CD8, most primary-vaccination clones showed up again after the booster. Contaminants from the bulk population, in the form of abundant clonotypes, could be found in FACS-sorted repertoires.

This TCR came from a man aged 25 to 45 who received the YFV17D yellow fever vaccine. Specimen: CD8+ T cells not binding an NS4B(214-222) dextramer, sorted from PBMCs, collected 45 days after the yellow fever booster vaccination. This chain joins TRBV20-1 and TRBJ2-3, with 11 bases that match TRBD2. CDR3 in amino acids: CTPWLLAGVTDTQYF. CDR3 nucleotides: TGCACCCCCTGGTTACTAGCGGGAGTCACAGATACGCAGTATTTT.